This is a list of T cell receptor beta chains from one sample in a study of T cell responses to AZD1222 COVID-19 vaccine. TCRdb's copy holds only in-frame clones and misses some; the assay was immunoSEQ multiplex PCR. The sample records some 180,000 clones, roughly 89% being singletons. This material consisted of peripheral blood, taken 28 days after the second AZD1222 dose. Every receptor here comes from an adult who received the AZD1222 COVID-19 vaccine. Both conserved end residues are part of each CDR3. The D gene is left open where the match is weak. Only some rows state a clone size, as once, few, many or a class for expanded clones.

d_gene | abundance | j_gene | v_gene | CDR3nt | CDR3aa
TRBD1 | - | TRBJ1-2 | TRBV2 | TGTGCCAGCAGCGCAGGGGGGCACTATGGCTACACCTTC | CASSAGGHYGYTF
- | - | TRBJ2-7 | TRBV12-3/TRBV12-4 | TGTGCCAGCAGTGTGTTCGGAGGTTCCGAGCAGTACTTC | CASSVFGGSEQYF
TRBD1 | - | TRBJ1-1 | TRBV4-1 | TGCGCCAGCAGCAGGGACAGCTTGAACACTGAAGCTTTCTTT | CASSRDSLNTEAFF
- | - | TRBJ1-2 | TRBV27 | TGTGCCAGCAGACATAACTATGGCTACACCTTC | CASRHNYGYTF
- | - | TRBJ1-4 | TRBV19 | TGTGCCAGTAGTATAAGGAGCACGGGTGAAAAACTGTTTTTT | CASSIRSTGEKLFF
TRBD2 | - | TRBJ2-7 | TRBV6-2/TRBV6-3 | TGTGCCAGCAGCCAAACCACCGGGACTAGCGGGGGTGCTAGGAAGCAGTACTTC | CASSQTTGTSGGARKQYF
- | - | TRBJ1-1 | TRBV3-1/TRBV3-2 | TGTGCCAGCAGCCAAGACAGGGTAAAAGCTTTCTTT | CASSQDRVKAFF
TRBD1 | once | TRBJ2-7 | TRBV13 | TGTGCCAGCAGCCGCCGAGGACAGGGGATCGGCGAGCAGTACTTC | CASSRRGQGIGEQYF
- | - | TRBJ1-1 | TRBV7-2 | TGTGCCAGCAGCTTAGGTTTGGGACAGAACACTGAAGCTTTCTTT | CASSLGLGQNTEAFF
TRBD1 | - | TRBJ1-6 | TRBV7-2 | TGTGCCAGCAGCACCAGGGACAGCAATTCACCCCTCCACTTT | CASSTRDSNSPLHF
- | few | TRBJ1-6 | TRBV27 | TGTGCCAGCAGTCTCGGCCACCCGTCATTCACCCTCCACTTT | CASSLGHPSFTLHF
- | - | TRBJ1-3 | TRBV6-5 | TGTGCCAGCAGTTACTCCCTCGGGGGGACTGGAAACACCATATATTTT | CASSYSLGGTGNTIYF
- | - | TRBJ1-1 | TRBV6-5 | TGTGCCAGCAGCTCCGTCTACTCGAACACTGAAGCTTTCTTT | CASSSVYSNTEAFF
- | - | TRBJ1-6 | TRBV9 | TGTGCCAGCAGCTCGTCCTGGTCGGGGAGCTCCTATAATTCACCCCTCCACTTT | CASSSSWSGSSYNSPLHF
TRBD1 | - | TRBJ2-7 | TRBV6-4 | TGTGCCAGCACCCTGACAGGGGAAGTCCACGAGCAGTACTTC | CASTLTGEVHEQYF
- | - | TRBJ2-7 | TRBV19 | TGTGCCAGTAGTTTTAGGACTAATTACGAGCAGTACTTC | CASSFRTNYEQYF
TRBD2 | - | TRBJ2-5 | TRBV7-2 | TGTGCCAGCAGCCAGACTAGCGGACAAGAGACCCAGTACTTC | CASSQTSGQETQYF
- | - | TRBJ2-2 | TRBV12-3/TRBV12-4 | TGTGCCAGCAGCGGACGTAACACCGGGGAGCTGTTTTTT | CASSGRNTGELFF
TRBD2 | - | TRBJ2-3 | TRBV2 | TGTGCCAGCAGGGGGACTAGCGGGGGATCAGATACGCAGTATTTT | CASRGTSGGSDTQYF
- | - | TRBJ2-1 | TRBV29-1 | TGCAGCGTTGTGACGTACAATGAGCAGTTCTTC | CSVVTYNEQFF
- | - | TRBJ1-5 | TRBV7-8 | TGTGCCAGCAGCTTAGGGGACCTCAATTATTATAGCAATCAGCCCCAGCATTTT | CASSLGDLNYYSNQPQHF
- | - | TRBJ2-7 | TRBV7-9 | TGTGCCAGCAGCCCACCCAGGGACCTCTACTACGAGCAGTACTTC | CASSPPRDLYYEQYF
TRBD1 | once | TRBJ2-7 | TRBV4-1 | TGCGCCAGCAGCCAACCGGGACAGGGCTACGAGCAGTACTTC | CASSQPGQGYEQYF
TRBD1 | - | TRBJ2-3 | TRBV11-2 | TGTGCCAGCAGCTGGGACAGGGTGGCAGATACGCAGTATTTT | CASSWDRVADTQYF
- | once | TRBJ2-7 | TRBV5-1 | TGCGCCAGCAGCTTGGACAGGGCCATTTCCTACGAGCAGTACTTC | CASSLDRAISYEQYF
TRBD1 | - | TRBJ1-5 | TRBV5-7 | TGTGCCAGCAGCTTGGGGGGACAGGGCTTTAGCAATCAGCCCCAGCATTTT | CASSLGGQGFSNQPQHF
- | - | TRBJ2-7 | TRBV12-3/TRBV12-4 | TGTGCCAGCAGTACAGAGATCTACGAGCAGTACTTC | CASSTEIYEQYF
TRBD2 | - | TRBJ2-7 | TRBV5-1 | TGCGCCAGCAGCTTCCCTCTAGCGGGGGGTGTTGGTAGATACGAGCAGTACTTC | CASSFPLAGGVGRYEQYF
- | - | TRBJ1-1 | TRBV13 | TGTGCCAGCAGCCTCCCCTGGACGGACATGAACACTGAAGCTTTCTTT | CASSLPWTDMNTEAFF
- | - | TRBJ1-1 | TRBV12-3/TRBV12-4 | TGTGCCAGCAGGGCAGGGTGGACTGAAGCTTTCTTT | CASRAGWTEAFF
TRBD1 | - | TRBJ2-4 | TRBV18 | TGTGCCAGCTCACCCCGGCCAGGACAGGGTCGTTTGTGGGTTGCCAAAAACATTCAGTACTTC | CASSPRPGQGRLWVAKNIQYF
- | - | TRBJ1-4 | TRBV6-6 | TGTGCCAGCAGCCGACTTTTAAGTACTGAAAAACTGTTTTTT | CASSRLLSTEKLFF
- | few | TRBJ1-2 | TRBV19 | TGTGCCAGTAGTATAGGGCGACAGAAAGGCCCCTCCTATGGCTACACCTTC | CASSIGRQKGPSYGYTF
- | many | TRBJ1-1 | TRBV20-1 | TGCAGTGCTAGTTGGGGGGAATCGGGTACTGAAGCTTTCTTT | CSASWGESGTEAFF
TRBD2 | - | TRBJ2-2 | TRBV5-4 | TGTGCCAGCAGTTCAATCACGACCGCGGGGGTAGGCACCGGGGAGCTGTTTTTT | CASSSITTAGVGTGELFF
TRBD2 | - | TRBJ2-2 | TRBV15 | TGTGCCACCAGCAAAAGGACTAGCGGGTCGAACACCGGGGAGCTGTTTTTT | CATSKRTSGSNTGELFF
- | few | TRBJ1-2 | TRBV9 | TGTGCCAGCAGCGTAGGCAATAGTGGCTACACCTTC | CASSVGNSGYTF
- | - | TRBJ1-1 | TRBV3-1/TRBV3-2 | TGTGCCAGCAGCCCCCAGGGATTCACTGAAGCTTTCTTT | CASSPQGFTEAFF
TRBD1 | few | TRBJ1-5 | TRBV10-3 | TGTGCCATCAGTGAGGGACAGGGCAGCAATCAGCCCCAGCATTTT | CAISEGQGSNQPQHF
- | - | TRBJ2-3 | TRBV3-1/TRBV3-2 | TGTGCCAGCAGCCAAGTGAGGTGGGGGGTGGCAGATACGCAGTATTTT | CASSQVRWGVADTQYF
- | - | TRBJ2-5 | TRBV19 | TGTGCCAGTAGTGCGGTCGAGAAGGAGACCCAGTACTTC | CASSAVEKETQYF